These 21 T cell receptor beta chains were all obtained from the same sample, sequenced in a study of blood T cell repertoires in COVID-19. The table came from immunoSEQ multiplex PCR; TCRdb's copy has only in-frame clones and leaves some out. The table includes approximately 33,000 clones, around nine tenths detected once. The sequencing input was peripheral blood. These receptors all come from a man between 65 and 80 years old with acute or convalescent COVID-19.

The CDR3 sequence: CASSPMTSGDSNEQFF. The CDR3 DNA sequence: TGTGCCAGCAGCCCGATGACTAGCGGTGATTCAAATGAGCAGTTCTTC. The rearrangement uses TRBV7-2 and TRBJ2-1; 9 bases fit TRBD2. V trimming: 5 bases; J trimming: 7 bases; junction bases outside the gene matches: 12. CDR3 size: 16 residues. Germline V gene data show CDR1 as SGHTA and CDR2 as FQGNSA.

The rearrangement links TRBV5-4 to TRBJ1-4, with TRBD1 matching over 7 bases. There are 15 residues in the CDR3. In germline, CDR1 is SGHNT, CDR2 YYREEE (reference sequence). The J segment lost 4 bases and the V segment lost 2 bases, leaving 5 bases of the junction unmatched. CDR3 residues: CASSLGTARNEKLFF. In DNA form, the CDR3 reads TGTGCCAGCAGCTTAGGGACAGCACGTAATGAAAAACTGTTTTTT.

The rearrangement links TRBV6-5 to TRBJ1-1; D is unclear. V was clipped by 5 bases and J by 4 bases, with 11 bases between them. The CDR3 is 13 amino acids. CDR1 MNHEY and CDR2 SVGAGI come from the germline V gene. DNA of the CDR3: TGTGCCAGCAGTAAGGACTGGTCCACTGAAGCTTTCTTT. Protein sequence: CASSKDWSTEAFF.

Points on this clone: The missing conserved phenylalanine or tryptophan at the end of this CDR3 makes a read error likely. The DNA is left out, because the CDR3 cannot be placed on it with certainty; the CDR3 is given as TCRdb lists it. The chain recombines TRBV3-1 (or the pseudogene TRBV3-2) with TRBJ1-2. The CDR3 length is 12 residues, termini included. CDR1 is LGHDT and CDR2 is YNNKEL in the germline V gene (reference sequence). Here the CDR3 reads CASSQGGDSPSY.

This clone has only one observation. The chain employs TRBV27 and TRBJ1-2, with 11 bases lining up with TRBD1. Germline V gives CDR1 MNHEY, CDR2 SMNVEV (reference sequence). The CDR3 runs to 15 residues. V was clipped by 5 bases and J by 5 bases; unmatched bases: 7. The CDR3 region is CASSLEDRGLYGYTF. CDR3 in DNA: TGTGCCAGCAGTCTGGAGGACAGGGGGCTGTATGGCTACACCTTC.

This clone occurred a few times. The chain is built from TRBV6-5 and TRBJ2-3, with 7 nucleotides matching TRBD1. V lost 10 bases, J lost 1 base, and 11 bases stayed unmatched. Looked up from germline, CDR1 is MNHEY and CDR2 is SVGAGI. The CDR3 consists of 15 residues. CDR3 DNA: TGTGCCACTCTGCTACAGGGGTTCGGCACAGATACGCAGTATTTT. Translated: CATLLQGFGTDTQYF.

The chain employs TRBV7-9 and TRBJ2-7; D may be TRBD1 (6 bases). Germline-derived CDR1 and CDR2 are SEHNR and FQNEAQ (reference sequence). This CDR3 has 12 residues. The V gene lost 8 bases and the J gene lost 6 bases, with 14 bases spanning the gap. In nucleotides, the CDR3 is TGTGCCAGCTTGGGGGCTAGCTTCGAGCAGTACTTC. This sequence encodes CASLGASFEQYF.

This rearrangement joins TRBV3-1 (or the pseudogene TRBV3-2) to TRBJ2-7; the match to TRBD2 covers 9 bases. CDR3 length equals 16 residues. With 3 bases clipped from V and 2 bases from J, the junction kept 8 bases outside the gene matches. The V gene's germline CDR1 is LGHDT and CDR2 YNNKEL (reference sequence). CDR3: CASSHQSTSGPYEQYF. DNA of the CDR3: TGTGCCAGCAGCCACCAATCGACTAGCGGTCCCTACGAGCAGTACTTC.

CDR3 DNA sequence: TGTGCCAGCAGCAACAGGGCCGGGGAGCTGTTTTTT. Its translation: CASSNRAGELFF. The rearrangement joins TRBV11-3 to TRBJ2-2; possible D gene TRBD1, 6 bases. The CDR3 sequence is 12 residues long. Germline loops: CDR1 SGHNT, CDR2 YENEEA. Trimming took 5 bases from V and 6 from J, leaving 7 bases between them.

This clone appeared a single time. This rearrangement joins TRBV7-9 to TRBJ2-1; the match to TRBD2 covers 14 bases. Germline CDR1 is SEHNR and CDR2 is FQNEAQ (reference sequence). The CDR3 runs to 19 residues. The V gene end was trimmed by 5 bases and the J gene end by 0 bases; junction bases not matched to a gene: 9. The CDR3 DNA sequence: TGTGCCAGCAGCATTAACCCCGGACTAGCGGGAGGCTCCTACAATGAGCAGTTCTTC. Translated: CASSINPGLAGGSYNEQFF.

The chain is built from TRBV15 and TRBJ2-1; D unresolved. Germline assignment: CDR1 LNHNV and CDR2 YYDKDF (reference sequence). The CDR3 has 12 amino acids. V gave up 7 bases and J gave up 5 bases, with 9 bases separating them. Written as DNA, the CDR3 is TGTGCCACCATGAGCCGAAACAATGAGCAGTTCTTC. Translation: CATMSRNNEQFF.

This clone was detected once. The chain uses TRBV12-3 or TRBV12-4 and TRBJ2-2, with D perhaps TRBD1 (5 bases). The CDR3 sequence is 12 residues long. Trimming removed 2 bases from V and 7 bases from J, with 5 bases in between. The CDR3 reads CASSLTGGELFF. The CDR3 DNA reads TGTGCCAGCAGTTTAACAGGCGGGGAGCTGTTTTTT.

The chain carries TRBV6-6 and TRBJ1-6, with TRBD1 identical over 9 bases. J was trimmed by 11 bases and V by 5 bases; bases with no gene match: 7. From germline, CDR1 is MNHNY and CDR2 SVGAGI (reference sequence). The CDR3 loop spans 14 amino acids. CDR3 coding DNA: TGTGCCAGCAGTCCCATGACAGGGGGGCCACCCCTCCACTTT. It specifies CASSPMTGGPPLHF.

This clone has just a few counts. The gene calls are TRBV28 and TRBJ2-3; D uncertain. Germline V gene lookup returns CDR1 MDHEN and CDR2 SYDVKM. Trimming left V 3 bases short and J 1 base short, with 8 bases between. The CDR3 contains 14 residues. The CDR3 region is CASSFLSGTDTQYF. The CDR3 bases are TGTGCCAGCAGTTTTCTCTCGGGCACAGATACGCAGTATTTT.

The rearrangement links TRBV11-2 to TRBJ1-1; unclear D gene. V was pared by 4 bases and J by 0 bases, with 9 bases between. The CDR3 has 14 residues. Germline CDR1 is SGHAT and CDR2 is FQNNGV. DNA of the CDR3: TGTGCCAGCAGCTCCTCCGGGGTGAACACTGAAGCTTTCTTT. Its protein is CASSSSGVNTEAFF.

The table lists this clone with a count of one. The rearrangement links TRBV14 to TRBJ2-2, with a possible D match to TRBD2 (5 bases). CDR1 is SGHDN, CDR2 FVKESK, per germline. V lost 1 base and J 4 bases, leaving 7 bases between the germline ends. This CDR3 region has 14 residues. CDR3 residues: CASSQGLRTGELFF. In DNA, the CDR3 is TGTGCCAGCAGCCAAGGACTACGCACCGGGGAGCTGTTTTTT.

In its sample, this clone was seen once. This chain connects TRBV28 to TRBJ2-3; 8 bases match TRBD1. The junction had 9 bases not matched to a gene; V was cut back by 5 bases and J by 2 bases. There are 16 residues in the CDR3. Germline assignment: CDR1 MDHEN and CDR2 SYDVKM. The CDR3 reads CASSVRTGRVTDTQYF. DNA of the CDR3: TGTGCCAGCAGTGTCCGGACAGGGCGAGTCACAGATACGCAGTATTTT.

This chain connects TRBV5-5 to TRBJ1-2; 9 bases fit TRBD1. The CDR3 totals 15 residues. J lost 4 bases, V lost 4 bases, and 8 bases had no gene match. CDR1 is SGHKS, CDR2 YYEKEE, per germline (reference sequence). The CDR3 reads CASSTMRQGGYGYTF. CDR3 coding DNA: TGTGCCAGCAGCACAATGCGACAGGGGGGCTATGGCTACACCTTC. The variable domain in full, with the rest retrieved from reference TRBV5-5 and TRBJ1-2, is DAGVTQSPTHLIKTRGQQVTLRCSPISGHKSVSWYQQVLGQGPQFIFQYYEKEERGRGNFPDRFSARQFPNYSSELNVNALLLGDSALYLCASSTMRQGGYGYTFGSGTRLTVV.

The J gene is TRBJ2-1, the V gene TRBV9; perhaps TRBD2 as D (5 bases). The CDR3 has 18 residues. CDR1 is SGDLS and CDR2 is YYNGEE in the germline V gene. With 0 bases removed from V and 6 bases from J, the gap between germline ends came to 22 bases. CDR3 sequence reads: CASSVGVISVWASNEQFF. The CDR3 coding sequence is TGTGCCAGCAGCGTAGGGGTTATTAGCGTGTGGGCTTCCAATGAGCAGTTCTTC.

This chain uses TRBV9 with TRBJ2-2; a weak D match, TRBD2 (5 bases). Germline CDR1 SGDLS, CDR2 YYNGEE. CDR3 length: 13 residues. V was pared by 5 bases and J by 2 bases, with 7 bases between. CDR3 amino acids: CASRTGNTGELFF. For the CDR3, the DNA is TGTGCCAGCAGGACGGGAAACACCGGGGAGCTGTTTTTT.

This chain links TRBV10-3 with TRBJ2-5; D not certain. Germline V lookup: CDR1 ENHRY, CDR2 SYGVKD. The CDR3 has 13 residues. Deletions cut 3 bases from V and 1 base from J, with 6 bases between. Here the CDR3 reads CAISDRPQETQYF. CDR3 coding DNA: TGTGCCATCAGTGACAGGCCCCAAGAGACCCAGTACTTC.